The 8 T cell receptor beta chains below come from one sample, sequenced in a study of T cells after yellow fever vaccination. TCRdb fed the 5' RACE reads into MiXCR, producing one record per CDR3 protein. The data show around 200,000 distinct CDR3 sequences, 8% to 13% seen once. The sample was CD8+ T cells sorted from PBMCs, taken 15 days after the yellow fever booster vaccination. The receptors were sampled from a man younger than 30 who received the YFV17D yellow fever vaccine.

This clonotype was picked up a small number of times. Written as DNA, the CDR3 is TGCAGCGTTGCATCGGGGGGCTTAAACACCGGGGAGCTGTTTTTT. Amino acid sequence: CSVASGGLNTGELFF. The chain uses TRBV29-1 and TRBJ2-2, with D perhaps matching TRBD2 (7 bases). The CDR3 spans 15 residues. Germline V gives CDR1 SQVTM, CDR2 ANQGSEA. The germline V and J ends were trimmed by 4 bases and 2 bases, with 14 bases remaining between them.

This clonotype was seen at least ten times. The rearrangement uses TRBV5-6 and TRBJ2-3; no definite D call. The CDR3 covers 15 residues. Germline V gives CDR1 SGHDT, CDR2 YYEEEE. Trimming left V 2 bases short and J 3 bases short, with 13 bases between. The CDR3 sequence is CASSFETLLTDTQYF. The CDR3 nucleotides are TGTGCCAGCAGCTTTGAGACACTACTTACAGATACGCAGTATTTT. Supplemented by reference TRBV5-6 and TRBJ2-3, the full variable domain reads DAGVTQSPTHLIKTRGQQVTLRCSPKSGHDTVSWYQQALGQGPQFIFQYYEEEERQRGNFPDRFSGHQFPNYSSELNVNALLLGDSALYLCASSFETLLTDTQYFGPGTRLTVL.

This clonotype was picked up a small number of times. V usage is TRBV14 and J usage is TRBJ1-2; the D is unclear. The CDR3 is 15 amino acids. Germline V gene lookup returns CDR1 SGHDN and CDR2 FVKESK. V was shortened by 1 base and J by 4 bases, with 13 bases between the two germline ends. Here the CDR3 reads CASSQGRWSRYGYTF. CDR3 bases: TGTGCCAGCAGCCAAGGCCGTTGGAGTCGCTATGGCTACACCTTC.

The V call is TRBV5-5, the J call TRBJ2-1; 11 bases map to TRBD2. This CDR3 is built from 17 residues. Trimming at V came to 4 bases and at J to 8 bases, leaving 14 bases not matched to a gene. Germline V CDR1 and CDR2: SGHKS, YYEKEE (reference sequence). CDR3 region: CASSPWAGLAGGHEQFF. Here the CDR3 DNA reads TGTGCCAGCAGCCCTTGGGCGGGGCTAGCGGGGGGCCATGAGCAGTTCTTC.

This clonotype was picked up many times. V usage is TRBV4-3 and J usage is TRBJ2-3; TRBD2 aligns across 10 bases. Trimming cost V 4 bases and J 5 bases; bases outside gene matches: 0. Per the germline V gene, CDR1 is LGHNA and CDR2 is YSLEER. This CDR3 has 13 residues. CDR3 loop: CASSPSGGDTQYF. The CDR3 DNA reads TGCGCCAGCAGCCCTAGCGGGGGAGATACGCAGTATTTT.

In its sample, this clonotype was seen many times. V usage is TRBV20-1 and J usage is TRBJ2-7, with D perhaps matching TRBD2 (5 bases). The germline V gene encodes CDR1 DFQATT and CDR2 SNEGSKA (reference sequence). Trimming removed 2 bases from V and 0 bases from J, with 14 bases in between. The CDR3 covers 15 residues. CDR3 bases: TGCAGTGCTAGACCCGGACTGTTGAGCTCCTACGAGCAGTACTTC. Residues: CSARPGLLSSYEQYF.

This clonotype turned up a few times. The chain links TRBV4-3 to TRBJ2-4; D is possibly TRBD2 (6 bases). The CDR3 loop spans 17 amino acids. V lost 3 bases and J lost 0, with 15 bases in between. Germline CDR1 LGHNA, CDR2 YSLEER. The chain's CDR3 is CASSHQREELAKNIQYF. CDR3 DNA: TGCGCCAGCAGCCACCAAAGGGAGGAGTTAGCCAAAAACATTCAGTACTTC.

This clonotype was picked up a small number of times. The chain employs TRBV15 and TRBJ2-5, with D possibly TRBD2 on 6 matching bases. V gave up 5 bases and J gave up 3 bases, with 10 bases separating them. Germline V gives CDR1 LNHNV, CDR2 YYDKDF (reference sequence). This CDR3 is 13 amino acids long. The chain's CDR3 is CATSGLAEETQYF. In nucleotides, the CDR3 is TGTGCCACCAGCGGATTAGCGGAAGAGACCCAGTACTTC. Variable domain in full (rest from reference TRBV15 and TRBJ2-5): DAMVIQNPRYQVTQFGKPVTLSCSQTLNHNVMYWYQQKSSQAPKLLFHYYDKDFNNEADTPDNFQSRRPNTSFCFLDIRSPGLGDTAMYLCATSGLAEETQYFGPGTRLLVL.